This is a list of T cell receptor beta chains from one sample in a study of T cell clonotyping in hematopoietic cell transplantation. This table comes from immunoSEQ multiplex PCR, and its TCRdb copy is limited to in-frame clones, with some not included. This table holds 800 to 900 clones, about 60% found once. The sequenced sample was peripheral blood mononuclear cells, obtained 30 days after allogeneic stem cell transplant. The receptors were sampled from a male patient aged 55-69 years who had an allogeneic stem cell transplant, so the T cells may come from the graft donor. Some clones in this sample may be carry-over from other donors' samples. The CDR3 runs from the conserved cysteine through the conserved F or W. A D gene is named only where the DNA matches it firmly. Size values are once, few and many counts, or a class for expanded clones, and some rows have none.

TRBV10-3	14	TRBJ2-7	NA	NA	CAISEFDSGYEQYF	TGTGCCATCAGTGAGTTTGACTCCGGCTACGAGCAGTACTTC
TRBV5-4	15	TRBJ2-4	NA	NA	CASSLWGVAKNIQYF	TGTGCCAGCAGCCTTTGGGGAGTAGCCAAAAACATTCAGTACTTC
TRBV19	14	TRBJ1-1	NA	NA	CASSIQGSWTEAFF	TGTGCCAGTAGTATACAGGGAAGTTGGACTGAAGCTTTCTTT
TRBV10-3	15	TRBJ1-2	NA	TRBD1	CAISRFGQEIYGYTF	TGTGCCATCAGTAGGTTCGGACAGGAGATCTATGGCTACACCTTC
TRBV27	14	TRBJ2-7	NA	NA	CASGLRGSSYEQYF	TGTGCCAGCGGCCTCAGGGGTTCGTCCTACGAGCAGTACTTC
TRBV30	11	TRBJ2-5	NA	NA	CAWSAPETQYF	TGTGCCTGGAGTGCCCCGGAGACCCAGTACTTC
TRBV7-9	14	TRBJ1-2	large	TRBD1	CASSLAGQGYGYTF	TGTGCCAGCAGCTTAGCGGGACAGGGCTATGGCTACACCTTC
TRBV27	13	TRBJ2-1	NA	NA	CASRGFVGGEQFF	TGTGCCAGCAGGGGGTTCGTGGGGGGTGAGCAGTTCTTC
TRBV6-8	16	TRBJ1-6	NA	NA	CASSYGGGCNNSPLHF	TGTGCCAGCAGTTACGGGGGTGGATGCAATAATTCACCCCTCCACTTT
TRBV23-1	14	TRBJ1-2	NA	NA	CASSARRKTYGYTF	TGCGCCAGCAGTGCACGCAGAAAGACCTATGGCTACACCTTC
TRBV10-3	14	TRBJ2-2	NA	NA	CAIGARGEAGELFF	TGTGCCATCGGTGCGAGGGGGGAGGCCGGGGAGCTGTTTTTT
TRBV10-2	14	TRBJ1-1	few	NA	CASSVGLGGAEAFF	TGCGCCAGCAGTGTTGGATTAGGAGGAGCTGAAGCTTTCTTT
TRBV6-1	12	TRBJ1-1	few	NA	CASSGEPIEAFF	TGTGCCAGCTCGGGTGAGCCCATTGAAGCTTTCTTT
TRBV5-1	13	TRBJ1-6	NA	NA	CASSLGGVSPLHF	TGCGCCAGCAGCCTCGGGGGGGTTTCACCCCTCCACTTT
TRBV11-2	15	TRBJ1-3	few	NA	CASSFPSLGGNTIYF	TGTGCCAGCAGCTTCCCCAGTCTCGGGGGAAACACCATATATTTT
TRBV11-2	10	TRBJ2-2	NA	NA	CASSAGELFF	TGTGCCAGCAGCGCGGGAGAGCTGTTTTTT
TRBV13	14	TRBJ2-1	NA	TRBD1	CASSYDRDYNEQFF	TGTGCCAGCAGCTATGACAGGGACTACAATGAGCAGTTCTTC
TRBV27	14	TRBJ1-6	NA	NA	CASSLGVGGSPLHF	TGTGCCAGCAGTTTGGGGGTAGGAGGTTCACCCCTCCACTTT
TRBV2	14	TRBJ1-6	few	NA	CASTQDIYNSPLHF	TGTGCCAGCACACAGGACATCTATAATTCACCCCTCCACTTT
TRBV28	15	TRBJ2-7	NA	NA	CASSRLGGGNYEQYF	TGTGCCAGCAGCAGACTTGGTGGGGGGAACTACGAGCAGTACTTC
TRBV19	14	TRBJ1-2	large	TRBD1	CASSTVTGVYGYTF	TGTGCCAGTAGTACTGTGACAGGGGTGTATGGCTACACCTTC
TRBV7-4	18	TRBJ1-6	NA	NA	CASSPAPRESSYNSPLHF	TGTGCCAGCAGCCCCGCGCCGAGAGAAAGCTCCTATAATTCACCCCTCCACTTT
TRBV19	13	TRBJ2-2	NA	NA	CAMEQTNTGELFF	TGTGCCATGGAGCAGACGAACACCGGGGAGCTGTTTTTT
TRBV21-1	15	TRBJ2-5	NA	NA	CASLASGEERETQYF	TGTGCCAGCTTGGCTAGCGGGGAGGAGCGTGAGACCCAGTACTTC
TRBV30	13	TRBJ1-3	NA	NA	CAWSTVAGNTIYF	TGTGCCTGGAGTACAGTAGCTGGAAACACCATATATTTT
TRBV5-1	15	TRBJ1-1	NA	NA	CASSLVSQGNTEAFF	TGCGCCAGCAGCTTGGTCTCACAGGGGAACACTGAAGCTTTCTTT
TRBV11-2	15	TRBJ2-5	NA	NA	CASSLGLSDQETQYF	TGTGCCAGCAGCTTAGGTCTATCAGACCAAGAGACCCAGTACTTC
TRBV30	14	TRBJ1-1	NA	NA	CAWREPGINTEAFF	TGTGCCTGGAGGGAACCGGGGATTAACACTGAAGCTTTCTTT
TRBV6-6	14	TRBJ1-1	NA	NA	CASSYTLVNTEAFF	TGTGCCAGCAGTTACACCCTAGTGAACACTGAAGCTTTCTTT
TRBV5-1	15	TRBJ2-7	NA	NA	CASSLGWDFGYEQYF	TGCGCCAGCAGCTTGGGGTGGGACTTCGGGTACGAGCAGTACTTC
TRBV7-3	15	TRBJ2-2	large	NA	CASSSTGGSTGELFF	TGTGCCAGCAGCTCGACCGGTGGTTCGACCGGGGAGCTGTTTTTT
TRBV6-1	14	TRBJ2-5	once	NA	CASSRLWGQETQYF	TGTGCCAGCAGCCGCCTCTGGGGACAAGAGACCCAGTACTTC
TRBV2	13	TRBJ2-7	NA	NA	CASRGGVVYEQYF	TGTGCCAGCAGGGGCGGGGTCGTCTACGAGCAGTACTTC
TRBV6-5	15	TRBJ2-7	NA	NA	CASSFLRGGLGEQYF	TGTGCCAGCAGTTTCCTGAGGGGGGGTTTGGGCGAGCAGTACTTC
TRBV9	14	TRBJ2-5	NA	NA	CASSVAGAEETQYF	TGTGCCAGCAGCGTAGCTGGGGCAGAAGAGACCCAGTACTTC
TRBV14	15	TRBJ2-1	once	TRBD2	CASAGFGGGRNEQFF	TGTGCCAGTGCGGGGTTCGGGGGGGGTAGGAATGAGCAGTTCTTC
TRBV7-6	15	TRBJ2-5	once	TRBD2	CASSFLLAGQETQYF	TGTGCCAGCAGCTTTCTACTAGCGGGGCAAGAGACCCAGTACTTC
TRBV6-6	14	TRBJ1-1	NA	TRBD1	CASSKTTGRDEAFF	TGTGCCAGCAGTAAAACGACAGGGCGGGATGAAGCTTTCTTT
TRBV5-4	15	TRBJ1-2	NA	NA	CASRHNYGGGDGYTF	TGTGCCAGCAGACACAATTACGGGGGAGGGGATGGCTACACCTTC
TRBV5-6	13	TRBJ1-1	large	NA	CASSFLMNTEAFF	TGTGCCAGCAGCTTCCTCATGAACACTGAAGCTTTCTTT
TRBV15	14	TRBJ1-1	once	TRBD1	CATKSVPRGDEAFF	TGTGCCACCAAGTCAGTGCCCAGGGGGGATGAAGCTTTCTTT
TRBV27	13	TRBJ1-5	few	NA	CASSLSSGRPQHF	TGTGCCAGCAGTTTATCAAGCGGAAGGCCCCAGCATTTT
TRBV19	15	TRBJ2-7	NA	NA	CASSIRTSSSYEQYF	TGTGCCAGTAGTATTCGGACTTCGAGCTCCTACGAGCAGTACTTC
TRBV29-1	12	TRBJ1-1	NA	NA	CSVTPGQTEAFF	TGCAGCGTTACTCCCGGACAGACTGAAGCTTTCTTT
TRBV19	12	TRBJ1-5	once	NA	CASSIGIQPQHF	TGTGCCAGTAGTATAGGGATTCAGCCCCAGCATTTT
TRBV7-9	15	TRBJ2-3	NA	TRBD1	CASSFNRGFTDTQYF	TGTGCCAGCAGCTTTAACAGGGGGTTTACAGATACGCAGTATTTT
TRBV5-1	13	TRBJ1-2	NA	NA	CASSSESSPGYTF	TGCGCCAGCAGCTCAGAATCCTCCCCGGGCTACACCTTC